In its sample, the clone carrying this TCR beta chain was seen a few times. TCRdb re-called the RT-PCR reads through MiXCR, storing one row per CDR3 protein. In the table there are about 680,000 distinct CDR3 sequences, 14% of which are singletons. The CDR3 is made up of 14 amino acids. The junction had 7 bases not matched to a gene; V was cut back by 8 bases and J by 4 bases. Germline CDR1 reads MDHEN; CDR2 reads SYDVKM. The chain is built from TRBV28 and TRBJ2-7; the match to TRBD2 covers 11 bases. The TCR sequence derives from a female donor in good health, serving as a healthy control. The material sequenced was memory CD4+ T cells from blood. CDR3: CASGLSGRAYEQYF. CDR3 DNA sequence: TGTGCCAGCGGTCTTAGCGGGAGGGCGTACGAGCAGTACTTC. Based on the CDR3 plus reference TRBV28 and TRBJ2-7, the full variable domain is DVKVTQSSRYLVKRTGEKVFLECVQDMDHENMFWYRQDPGLGLRLIYFSYDVKMKEKGDIPEGYSVSREKKERFSLILESASTNQTSMYLCASGLSGRAYEQYFGPGTRLTVT.